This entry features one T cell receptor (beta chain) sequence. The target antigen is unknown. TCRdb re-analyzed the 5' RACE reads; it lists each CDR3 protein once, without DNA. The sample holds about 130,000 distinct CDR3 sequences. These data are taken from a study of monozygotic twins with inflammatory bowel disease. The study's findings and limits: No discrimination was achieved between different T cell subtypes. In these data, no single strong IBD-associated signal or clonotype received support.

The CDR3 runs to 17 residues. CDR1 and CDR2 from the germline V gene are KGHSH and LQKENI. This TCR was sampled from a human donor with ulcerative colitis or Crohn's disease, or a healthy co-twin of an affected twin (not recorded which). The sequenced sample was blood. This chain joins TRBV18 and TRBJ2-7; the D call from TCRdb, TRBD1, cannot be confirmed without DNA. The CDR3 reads CASSPLTLGQGAWEQYF.